Listed below are T cell receptor beta chains from one sample, sequenced in a study of T cell repertoires in cytomegalovirus infection. The antigens of these receptors remain unknown. TCRdb fed the reads into MiXCR, producing one record per CDR3 protein. The sample lists 600,000 to 700,000 distinct CDR3 sequences, 30% to 35% occurring once. The sequences come from cultured PBMCs, collected from culture after CMV antigen stimulation. Receptors originate from a human donor in good health (CMV status not recorded). Some clones in this sample may be carry-over from other donors' samples. Each CDR3 is given with its conserved first and last residue. The D gene is left open where the match is weak. Size tells how often a clone was seen (once, few, many) or the class of an expanded clone, and some rows leave it out.

>-|few|TRBJ2-1|TRBV12-3/TRBV12-4
CASSPGPRNEQFF
TGTGCCAGCAGCCCGGGCCCCAGGAATGAGCAGTTCTTC
>-|-|TRBJ2-7|TRBV11-1
CASSLGGGWEQYF
TGTGCCAGCAGCTTAGGAGGGGGATGGGAGCAGTACTTC
>-|-|TRBJ2-7|TRBV10-3
CAISEGGRPYEQYF
TGTGCCATCAGTGAGGGCGGTAGACCCTACGAGCAGTACTTC
>TRBD1|-|TRBJ2-1|TRBV29-1
CSVDPGTGIYNEQFF
TGCAGCGTCGATCCCGGGACAGGTATTTACAATGAGCAGTTCTTC
>-|many|TRBJ2-3|TRBV5-6
CASSLRPSTDTQYF
TGTGCCAGCAGCTTACGTCCAAGCACAGATACGCAGTATTTT
>-|-|TRBJ1-1|TRBV7-9
CASSTDRSTEAFF
TGTGCCAGCAGCACAGACAGGAGTACTGAAGCTTTCTTT
>-|few|TRBJ2-1|TRBV7-2
CASSLVVSNNEQFF
TGTGCCAGCAGCTTAGTAGTTTCCAACAATGAGCAGTTCTTC
>TRBD1|few|TRBJ1-6|TRBV5-6
CASSYRTGGIGSPLHF
TGTGCCAGCAGCTATAGAACAGGGGGAATTGGTTCACCCCTCCACTTT
>TRBD2|few|TRBJ2-1|TRBV6-2/TRBV6-3
CASSYRLAGTSEQFF
TGTGCCAGCAGTTACCGGCTAGCGGGAACGTCTGAGCAGTTCTTC
>-|-|TRBJ2-3|TRBV15
CATSRDRSAQGTQYF
TGTGCCACCAGCAGAGATCGTAGCGCCCAGGGTACGCAGTATTTT
>-|-|TRBJ1-6|TRBV7-2
CASSSLSWRGSSYNSPLHF
TGTGCCAGCAGCTCCCTTTCCTGGAGGGGGAGCTCCTATAATTCACCCCTCCACTTT
>-|-|TRBJ2-2|TRBV15
CATSRDIGFYTGELFF
TGTGCCACCAGCAGAGATATAGGGTTCTACACCGGGGAGCTGTTTTTT
>TRBD2|few|TRBJ2-3|TRBV27
CASSRGLGTWIDTQYF
TGTGCCAGCAGTCGGGGACTAGGGACGTGGATAGATACGCAGTATTTT
>TRBD2|-|TRBJ2-1|TRBV12-3/TRBV12-4
CASSPGLAGGYNEQFF
TGTGCCAGCAGCCCCGGACTAGCGGGAGGCTACAATGAGCAGTTCTTC
>-|-|TRBJ1-1|TRBV2
CASSGPHGERYTEAFF
TGTGCCAGCAGTGGGCCCCATGGCGAGAGGTACACTGAAGCTTTCTTT
>-|-|TRBJ1-5|TRBV20-1
CSVPQWGNQPQHF
TGCAGTGTCCCACAGTGGGGCAATCAGCCCCAGCATTTT
>TRBD1|few|TRBJ2-7|TRBV2
CASSPGTGGVLYEQYF
TGTGCCAGCAGTCCTGGGACAGGGGGCGTGCTCTACGAGCAGTACTTC
>-|once|TRBJ2-7|TRBV6-6
CASSYVDGYEQYF
TGTGCCAGCAGTTACGTGGACGGCTACGAGCAGTACTTC
>-|-|TRBJ1-6|TRBV6-1
CASSKPGQTAYNSPLHF
TGTGCCAGCAGTAAACCAGGACAGACAGCCTATAATTCACCCCTCCACTTT
>-|-|TRBJ2-3|TRBV19
CASSRQEADTQYF
TGTGCCAGTAGCAGACAGGAAGCAGATACGCAGTATTTT
>-|-|TRBJ2-5|TRBV2
CASSGVGGETQYF
TGTGCCAGCAGCGGGGTGGGCGGAGAGACCCAGTACTTC
>TRBD2|-|TRBJ2-3|TRBV12-3/TRBV12-4
CASSPGTRVQYF
TGTGCCAGCAGTCCCGGGACTAGAGTGCAGTATTTT
>-|few|TRBJ2-5|TRBV7-9
CASSLVAGMETQYF
TGTGCCAGCAGCTTAGTTGCTGGGATGGAGACCCAGTACTTC
>TRBD1|-|TRBJ2-7|TRBV5-1
CASSLTGASYEQYF
TGCGCCAGCAGCCTTACAGGGGCATCCTACGAGCAGTACTTC
>TRBD1|-|TRBJ1-1|TRBV6-5
CASSSRQGHTEAFF
TGTGCCAGCAGTTCTCGACAGGGTCACACTGAAGCTTTCTTT
>-|few|TRBJ2-1|TRBV7-9
CASGIGAATYNEQFF
TGTGCCAGCGGAATCGGAGCCGCCACCTACAATGAGCAGTTCTTC
>TRBD1|-|TRBJ1-1|TRBV19
CASSPYFLTGTGSEAFF
TGTGCCAGTAGTCCCTACTTCCTTACCGGGACAGGGAGTGAAGCTTTCTTT
>-|-|TRBJ1-6|TRBV6-6
CASSYLGGRGSPLHF
TGTGCCAGCAGTTATCTGGGGGGTCGGGGATCACCCCTCCACTTT
>-|few|TRBJ2-5|TRBV10-3
CAAGGLQKETQYF
TGTGCCGCCGGGGGACTCCAAAAAGAGACCCAGTACTTC
>TRBD1|-|TRBJ2-5|TRBV6-6
CASSYWGRGSETQYF
TGTGCCAGCAGTTACTGGGGCAGGGGGTCGGAGACCCAGTACTTC
>-|-|TRBJ1-1|TRBV5-1
CASSRGGTMNTEAFF
TGCGCCAGCAGCAGGGGGGGGACGATGAACACTGAAGCTTTCTTT
>-|-|TRBJ2-7|TRBV27
CASSLSPPAPNRAYSYEQYF
TGTGCCAGCAGTTTATCGCCCCCGGCCCCCAACAGGGCTTACTCCTACGAGCAGTACTTC
>-|many|TRBJ2-1|TRBV10-3
CAISDTGGSYNEQFF
TGTGCCATCAGTGACACCGGGGGATCCTACAATGAGCAGTTCTTC
>-|many|TRBJ1-4|TRBV7-2
CASRLNILNEKLFF
TGTGCCAGCAGGCTAAACATTCTCAATGAAAAACTGTTTTTT
>-|-|TRBJ1-2|TRBV7-6
CASSSFDRWDYGYTF
TGTGCCAGCAGCTCCTTCGACCGTTGGGACTATGGCTACACCTTC
>-|many|TRBJ2-5|TRBV7-6
CASSNPYGRRETQYF
TGTGCCAGCAGCAACCCATACGGGCGGCGAGAGACCCAGTACTTC
>-|-|TRBJ2-1|TRBV7-7
CASSPLGPLNEQFF
TGTGCCAGCAGCCCCCTGGGACCTCTCAATGAGCAGTTCTTC
>TRBD1|-|TRBJ2-1|TRBV18
CASSPWDSRDEQFF
TGTGCCAGCTCACCATGGGACAGCCGGGATGAGCAGTTCTTC
>TRBD1|-|TRBJ1-4|TRBV19
CASIGDRDEKLFF
TGTGCCAGTATTGGGGACAGGGATGAAAAACTGTTTTTT
>-|-|TRBJ1-5|TRBV6-2/TRBV6-3
CASRTGSGDQPQHF
TGTGCCAGCAGAACAGGTTCCGGGGATCAGCCCCAGCATTTT
>TRBD2|once|TRBJ2-3|TRBV27
CASSLGGGTSGFADTDTQYF
TGTGCCAGCAGTCTCGGGGGAGGGACTAGCGGGTTTGCCGACACAGATACGCAGTATTTT
>-|-|TRBJ2-7|TRBV6-6
CASLTRAEPYEQYF
TGTGCCAGCCTGACCCGGGCAGAACCCTACGAGCAGTACTTC
>TRBD1|few|TRBJ1-5|TRBV7-9
CASSPGQGSSNQPQHF
TGTGCCAGCAGTCCAGGACAGGGTTCGAGCAATCAGCCCCAGCATTTT
>-|-|TRBJ2-3|TRBV7-9
CATSQDTDTQYF
TGTGCCACAAGTCAGGACACAGATACGCAGTATTTT
>-|many|TRBJ2-7|TRBV7-2
CASSLEGGSSYEQYF
TGTGCCAGCAGCTTAGAAGGTGGGAGCTCCTACGAGCAGTACTTC
>-|-|TRBJ2-1|TRBV19
CASSISGAGEQFF
TGTGCCAGTAGTATATCAGGGGCAGGTGAGCAGTTCTTC
>-|-|TRBJ2-1|TRBV19
CASSIFRGSDTYYNEQFF
TGTGCCAGTAGTATTTTTAGAGGGAGCGATACCTATTACAATGAGCAGTTCTTC
>TRBD2|many|TRBJ2-7|TRBV7-2
CASSLGLAYYEQYF
TGTGCCAGCAGCTTAGGACTAGCGTACTACGAGCAGTACTTC
>TRBD1|-|TRBJ1-2|TRBV29-1
CSAVGDSSGYTF
TGCAGCGCCGTGGGGGACAGCAGTGGCTACACCTTC
>-|-|TRBJ2-1|TRBV18
CASSPWIGRNNEQFF
TGTGCCAGCTCACCATGGATAGGCAGAAACAATGAGCAGTTCTTC
>-|many|TRBJ1-1|TRBV7-2
CASSLEPGASEAFF
TGTGCCAGCAGCTTAGAGCCGGGCGCCTCTGAAGCTTTCTTT